Detailed here is one T cell receptor beta chain. The clone's antigen remains unknown. One base away there is no much larger clone; base qualities are not given. As encoded in the germline V gene, CDR1 is SGHTA while CDR2 is FQGNSA. The CDR3, cysteine through phenylalanine, is 16 amino acids long. Left in the record is the CDR3 DNA by itself, 48 bases read in frame from the first base. V is trimmed back by 2 bases and J by 7 bases, and the junction contains 10 bases that no gene match accounts for. The data are from a study of blood T cell repertoires in COVID-19 (TCRdb year 2020). Looking at the study overall: Collaborator samples came from the United States, Italy and Spain and covered acute and convalescent phases of COVID-19. The prospective study material was composed of cDNA or gDNA derived from T cells, B-cell-depleted T cells, or PBMCs. The sample metadata nearly always contained a de-identified subject ID, COVID-19 status, age in years and sex. Where available, HLA class I and class II types were taken from metadata supplied by the sample provider and were not determined by assay-based typing. The repertoires were released in a freely available public database intended as a resource for research on the immune response to SARS-CoV-2. Samples were obtained from the ongoing ImmuneRACE study (first 160 participants) and from approximately 1,200 subjects provided by 6 global collaborators. The dataset comprised deeply sampled blood TCRbeta repertoires from subjects exposed to, actively infected with, or recovered from COVID-19.

In Seattle, one collaborating source enrolled patients while the infection was active and tracked those patients longitudinally over the course of disease. Each collaborating institution followed its own protocols to collect whole blood in K2EDTA tubes. Collaborator samples were shipped for TCRbeta analysis as frozen whole blood, isolated PBMCs, or DNA extracted from either sample type. TCRbeta CDR3 regions were amplified from genomic DNA by means of the immunoSEQ Assay, a bias-controlled multiplex PCR. In the original analysis: Nucleated cell counts per sample were estimated from amplification of reference gene primers within the assay. To quantify the absolute abundance of each unique TCRbeta CDR3 rearrangement, sequence reads were collapsed and filtered. For each sample, productive Simpson clonality was calculated by taking the square root of Simpson's diversity index across productive rearrangements. TCRdb provides this immuneACCESS table in a form limited to in-frame rearrangements. Some clones are lacking; in checked studies, under half of them reflect an unresolved V gene, and why the rest are absent is not known. V, J and clone size were drawn from that table, and D and trimming were deduced from the DNA. Recorded for this sample are about 190,000 clones; more than 75% of them occurred a single time. Of the sample, roughly an eighth is held by the ten largest clones.

Points the paper makes about the study in general: The amount of clinical and demographic metadata varied by source and participant and was provided uncurated.

The sequenced material came from peripheral blood. The chain is assembled from TRBV7-2 and TRBJ2-5, with 10 bases matching TRBD2. The source is a woman aged 70-85 years with COVID-19, enrolled during active disease. The DNA is as follows: TGTGCCAGCAGCTTACTCGCTAGCGGGAGAGAGGGGACCCAGTACTTC. Translated, it gives CASSLLASGREGTQYF.